The sequence of this T cell receptor (beta chain) was determined in a study of vaccination effects on CD4 cells after COVID-19. Regarding the study as a whole: Among infection- and vaccine-induced clones, marked clonal contraction occurred late after vaccination. Convalescent patients were few in the study, and early post-infection timepoints were absent. Vaccine-induced clones in healthy vaccinees cross-reacted with common cold coronaviruses in only 1 of 255 cases.

With regard to this clone: The antigen remains unidentified.

The CDR3 contains 15 residues. Trimming removed 4 bases at V and 4 bases at J, with 16 bases between. The germline V gene encodes CDR1 LGHDT and CDR2 YNNKEL (reference sequence). On roughly day 10 of culture, CD4+ T cells were separated out. Some clones are missing from TCRdb's copy, which holds only in-frame ones; the method was immunoSEQ multiplex PCR. The table lists around 35,000 clones, about 70% of them singletons. The source material was CD4+ T cells from PBMCs cultured without peptide, sampled before COVID-19 vaccination. The chain recombines TRBV3-1 (or the pseudogene TRBV3-2) with TRBJ1-2; perhaps TRBD1 as D (6 bases). The clonotype originates from a human donor who received a COVID-19 vaccine. For the CDR3, the DNA is TGTGCCAGCAGCCTAGGGGCCGGGGGGCTCTATGGCTACACCTTC. Protein product: CASSLGAGGLYGYTF.